The present entry profiles one T cell receptor beta chain with its context. What it binds is not known. The V end lost 2 bases, the J end lost 3 bases, and 22 bases lay between the germline ends. The CDR3 runs 18 residues. Germline CDR1 reads MDHEN; CDR2 reads SYDVKM. The record originates from a study of T cell repertoires in cytomegalovirus infection. In the study overall: HLA-C-restricted CMV epitopes, recently identified, and well-studied HLA-B-restricted ones were used by the study.

Points from the study as a whole: The ex vivo response showed dominance by HLA-C-restricted CMV-specific TCR beta clonotypes.

TCRdb re-called the reads through MiXCR, storing one row per CDR3 protein. The sample holds 200,000 to 250,000 distinct CDR3 sequences, about 40% seen once. The material sequenced was CD8+ T cells from cultured PBMCs, taken from culture after CMV antigen stimulation. This sequence originates from a human donor in good health (CMV status not recorded). Some clones in this sample may be carry-over from other donors' samples. This rearrangement joins TRBV28 to TRBJ1-2, with D uncertain. The CDR3 coding sequence is TGTGCCAGCAGTTTAGGACCGGGTAGAAGACGGGAGGACTATGGCTACACCTTC. Translation: CASSLGPGRRREDYGYTF.